This TCR beta chain was sequenced in a study of Tregs in tolerant kidney transplant recipients. Sequenced by immunoSEQ multiplex PCR; TCRdb stores in-frame clones only, minus some. The sample consists of about 240,000 clones, more than 65% of them appearing once. To note about this clone: Antigen: not known.

Trimming took 8 bases from V and 5 from J, leaving 10 bases between them. Germline-derived CDR1 and CDR2 are KGHSH and LQKENI. This CDR3 spans 12 amino acids. Study-level findings and limits: Few patients were studied, so findings need validation in larger groups.

The chain recombines TRBV18 with TRBJ2-1; D is ambiguous. The source is a human donor in good health. Sequences were obtained from CD4+ T cells from blood. CDR3 residues: CASRPSDNEQFF. CDR3 sequence (DNA): TGTGCCAGCCGCCCGAGCGACAATGAGCAGTTCTTC. The whole variable domain, remainder taken from reference TRBV18 and TRBJ2-1, is NAGVMQNPRHLVRRRGQEARLRCSPMKGHSHVYWYRQLPEEGLKFMVYLQKENIIDESGMPKERFSAEFPKEGPSILRIQQVVRGDSAAYFCASRPSDNEQFFGPGTRLTVL.